These 22 T cell receptor beta chains share one sample of origin, sequenced in a study of Graves' ophthalmopathy and Graves' hyperthyroidism. Researchers took RNA transcripts and amplified TCR beta CDR3 regions from them. An opening RT-PCR round employed HTBI primers and preceded a second-round multiplex PCR. TCRdb ran MiXCR on the multiplex PCR reads and lists one entry per CDR3 protein. This repertoire shows about 600,000 distinct CDR3 sequences, under 45% found once; its top ten account for about 4%. The sequencing input was peripheral blood or thyroid tissue (not recorded which). The receptor set was obtained from an adult man with Graves' hyperthyroidism.

This sequence joins TRBV2 and TRBJ1-1, with a weak D call TRBD1 (6 bases). V was pared by 10 bases and J by 14 bases, with 20 bases between. The length of the CDR3 is 11 residues. The germline V gene encodes CDR1 SNHLY and CDR2 FYNNEI. The CDR3 spells CANLRDNEQFF. The DNA of the CDR3 is TGTGCCAACCTCCGGGACAATGAGCAGTTCTTT.

This clonotype showed up many times. The rearrangement joins TRBV29-1 to TRBJ1-4, with TRBD1 matching 10 bases. Losses at the gene ends were 4 bases for V and 7 bases for J; bases not matched to a gene: 3. CDR1 and CDR2 (germline): SQVTM, ANQGSEA. The CDR3 loop spans 13 amino acids. The CDR3 nucleotides read TGCAGCGTTGCGGGACAGGGGTCTGAAAAACTGTTTTTT. It specifies CSVAGQGSEKLFF.

J is TRBJ1-5 and V is TRBV20-1, with 8 bases identical to TRBD1. Germline CDR1 reads DFQATT; CDR2 reads SNEGSKA (reference sequence). Trimming removed 1 base from V and 3 bases from J; junction bases left unmatched: 5. CDR3 length: 15 residues. This chain's CDR3 is CSARGTGSLNQPQHF. For the CDR3, the DNA is TGCAGTGCTAGAGGGACAGGGAGCCTCAATCAGCCCCAGCATTTT.

The table lists this clonotype with many counts. The chain links TRBV29-1 to TRBJ1-1; 7 nucleotides align to TRBD1. CDR1 and CDR2 from the germline V gene are SQVTM and ANQGSEA. With 2 bases clipped from V and 5 bases from J, the junction kept 5 bases outside the gene matches. The CDR3 totals 13 residues. The DNA for the CDR3 is TGCAGCGTTGAACGCAGGGGGAGAACTGAAGCTTTCTTT. It translates to CSVERRGRTEAFF.

This clonotype occurred many times. The chain carries TRBV29-1 and TRBJ1-6; TRBD1 is a possible D gene (5 bases). CDR1 and CDR2 (germline): SQVTM, ANQGSEA. CDR3 length: 13 residues. V gave up 6 bases and J gave up 8 bases, with 14 bases separating them. In DNA form, the CDR3 reads TGCAGCGTAGGGACCCGCAAGGATTCACCCCTCCACTTT. This gives the protein CSVGTRKDSPLHF.

This clonotype was found many times. This chain connects TRBV28 to TRBJ2-7; 9 bases are shared with TRBD1. V dropped 8 bases and J dropped 5; count of bases not matched to a gene: 4. CDR3 length equals 12 residues. The germline gives CDR1 MDHEN, CDR2 SYDVKM. CDR3 loop: CASGTGYHEQYF. CDR3 in DNA: TGTGCCAGCGGGACAGGGTACCACGAGCAGTACTTC.

The chain employs TRBV18 and TRBJ2-7; D is uncertain. Between the trimmed V and J ends, which lost 6 bases and 6 bases, there was a span of 15 bases. CDR1 is KGHSH and CDR2 is LQKENI in the germline V gene. The CDR3 length is 13 residues. CDR3 protein: CASSPEGLGEQYF. The CDR3 nucleotides read TGTGCCAGCTCCCCCGAAGGCCTCGGCGAGCAGTACTTC.

This chain links TRBV29-1 with TRBJ2-3; 7 bases map to TRBD2. Germline loops: CDR1 SQVTM, CDR2 ANQGSEA. This CDR3 is 13 amino acids long. The V and J ends lost 4 bases and 6 bases, in that order; junction bases with no gene match: 7. CDR3 amino acids: CSVVGGSGDTQYF. CDR3 sequence (DNA): TGCAGCGTTGTCGGCGGGAGTGGTGATACGCAGTATTTT.

The gene calls are TRBV7-2 and TRBJ2-3; 11 bases line up with TRBD2. The germline V gene has CDR1 SGHTA and CDR2 FQGNSA. V lost 1 base and J lost 4; bases outside the gene matches: 1. CDR3 size: 15 residues. In DNA, the CDR3 is TGTGCCAGCAGCTTAGTAGCGGGGGGGGCAGATACGCAGTATTTT. Translating it yields CASSLVAGGADTQYF.

J is TRBJ1-2 and V is TRBV7-9; tentatively, D is TRBD1 (6 bases). This CDR3 spans 14 amino acids. CDR1 is SEHNR and CDR2 is FQNEAQ in the germline V gene (reference sequence). Trimming took 5 bases from V and 5 from J, leaving 15 bases between them. This CDR3 reads CASSLMGQTYGYTF. CDR3 in DNA: TGTGCCAGCAGCCTGATGGGACAAACTTATGGCTACACCTTC.

This clonotype showed up many times. The chain carries TRBV5-1 and TRBJ1-2; a possible D gene is TRBD1 (6 bases). CDR3 size: 12 residues. From germline, CDR1 is SGHRS and CDR2 YFSETQ. The V gene lost 3 bases and the J gene lost 6 bases, with 9 bases spanning the gap. CDR3 bases: TGCGCCAGCAGCTACGCAGGGGATGGCTACACCTTC. Amino acid sequence: CASSYAGDGYTF.

The count of this clonotype is one. This may be a read error, as it is one base from a much larger clone. J is TRBJ1-5 and V is TRBV20-1; 7 nucleotides align to TRBD1. The CDR3 spans 17 residues. Germline assignment: CDR1 DFQATT and CDR2 SNEGSKA (reference sequence). V lost 3 bases, J lost 0 bases, and 11 bases stayed unmatched. CDR3 DNA sequence: TGCAGTGCTAGCCCTTGGGACAGCGGGTATAGCAATCAGCCCCAGCATTTT. Amino acids: CSASPWDSGYSNQPQHF.

This clonotype was seen at least ten times. The chain is built from TRBV7-9 and TRBJ2-7; D is possibly TRBD1 (6 bases). Per the germline V gene, CDR1 is SEHNR and CDR2 is FQNEAQ (reference sequence). The V and J ends lost 1 base and 6 bases respectively, with 10 bases between them. The CDR3 sequence is 13 residues long. CDR3 nucleotides: TGTGCCAGCAGCTTAGACAGGGTGGTCGAGCAGTACTTC. This codes for CASSLDRVVEQYF.

The V gene is TRBV6-1, the J gene TRBJ2-5; weak D call: TRBD1 (5 bases). The end of the DNA fits TRBJ2-1 better, so the J call may be wrong. The CDR3 length is 13 residues. Germline lookup yields CDR1 MNHNS and CDR2 SASEGT. CDR3 nucleotide sequence: TGTGCCAGCAGGCCGCAGGGTCTGGATGAGCAGTTCTTC. This gives the protein CASRPQGLDEQFF.

The chain couples TRBV7-9 to TRBJ2-2; D unresolved. The CDR3 covers 14 residues. The germline CDR1 and CDR2 sequences are SEHNR and FQNEAQ (reference sequence). The ends were cut back, 5 bases at V and 6 bases at J, with 13 bases in the middle. The CDR3 reads CASSPPTSPGELFF. The CDR3 coding sequence is TGTGCCAGCAGCCCCCCCACGAGTCCCGGGGAGCTGTTTTTT. Full variable domain (rest looked up from reference TRBV7-9 and TRBJ2-2): DTGVSQNPRHKITKRGQNVTFRCDPISEHNRLYWYRQTLGQGPEFLTYFQNEAQLEKSRLLSDRFSAERPKGSFSTLEIQRTEQGDSAMYLCASSPPTSPGELFFGEGSRLTVL.

This clonotype was seen ten or more times. The chain carries TRBV7-6 and TRBJ2-2, with D perhaps matching TRBD1 (6 bases). The CDR3 is 16 residues long. V was pared by 1 base and J by 8 bases, with 17 bases between. CDR1 SGHVS and CDR2 FNYEAQ come from the germline V gene. CDR3 amino acids: CASSLVPLRGRGELFF. CDR3 coding DNA: TGTGCCAGCAGCTTAGTGCCCCTCAGGGGACGAGGGGAGCTGTTTTTT. The full variable domain, completed using reference TRBV7-6 and TRBJ2-2, is GAGVSQSPRYKVTKRGQDVALRCDPISGHVSLYWYRQALGQGPEFLTYFNYEAQQDKSGLPNDRFSAERPEGSISTLTIQRTEQRDSAMYRCASSLVPLRGRGELFFGEGSRLTVL.

This chain uses TRBV10-3 with TRBJ2-7; D call uncertain. CDR1 is ENHRY, CDR2 SYGVKD, per germline. V was shortened by 6 bases and J by 6 bases, with 3 bases between the two germline ends. This CDR3 contains 9 residues. CDR3 loop: CAIRAEQYF. CDR3 sequence (DNA): TGTGCCATCAGGGCCGAGCAGTACTTC.

The chain uses TRBV7-8 and TRBJ1-2; no reliable D call. Deletions cut 7 bases from V and 4 bases from J, with 13 bases between. Germline-derived CDR1 and CDR2 are SGHVS and FQNEAQ. The CDR3 has 13 residues. For the CDR3, the DNA is TGTGCCAGCACCGAACGAGGCGTCTATGGCTACACCTTC. Translating gives CASTERGVYGYTF.

This clonotype has a count of ten or more. The chain links TRBV7-9 to TRBJ2-5; 10 bases are a match to TRBD2. This CDR3 is built from 15 residues. After removal of 5 bases from V and 2 bases from J, the junction contained 5 bases not matched to a gene. In germline, CDR1 is SEHNR, CDR2 FQNEAQ (reference sequence). The CDR3 is CASSRTSGVQETQYF. The DNA for the CDR3 is TGTGCCAGCAGCCGGACTAGCGGTGTACAAGAGACCCAGTACTTC.

This chain joins TRBV30 and TRBJ1-6, with D possibly matching TRBD1 (5 bases). Germline V lookup: CDR1 GTSNPN, CDR2 SVGIG (reference sequence). The CDR3 runs to 12 residues. Trimming stripped 2 bases from V and 7 bases from J, with 6 bases between. The CDR3 is CAWSPGNSPLHF. Written as DNA, the CDR3 is TGTGCCTGGAGTCCAGGGAATTCACCCCTCCACTTT.

This clonotype showed up many times. The chain is built from TRBV10-3 and TRBJ1-6; a weak D match, TRBD1 (5 bases). CDR3 length: 12 residues. Trimming took 6 bases from V and 10 from J, leaving 10 bases between them. Looked up from germline, CDR1 is ENHRY and CDR2 is SYGVKD. In DNA form, the CDR3 reads TGTGCCATCAGCGGGGGGAGATCACCCCTCCACTTT. This sequence encodes CAISGGRSPLHF.

This clonotype appeared a few times. V usage is TRBV7-9 and J usage is TRBJ2-7; 7 positions agree with TRBD1. Germline values: CDR1 SEHNR, CDR2 FQNEAQ (reference sequence). V lost 0 bases and J lost 3; bases outside the gene matches: 2. This CDR3 region has 14 residues. This chain's CDR3 is CASSLAQGDYEQYF. The CDR3 DNA is TGTGCCAGCAGCTTAGCCCAGGGGGACTACGAGCAGTACTTC.